This TCR beta chain was recorded in a study of blood T cell repertoires in COVID-19. Sequencing was performed with immunoSEQ multiplex PCR; in TCRdb, only in-frame clones are kept and a portion is missing. The top ten hold around 1.4% of the sample, which has about 68,000 clones, 65% to 90% seen once. Germline V CDR1 and CDR2: LGHDT, YNNKEL (reference sequence). With V trimmed by 2 bases and J by 10 bases, 6 bases remained unmatched. The CDR3 has 13 amino acids. Specimen: peripheral blood. This TCR was sampled from a woman aged 60-75 years with acute or convalescent COVID-19. The gene calls are TRBV3-1 (or the pseudogene TRBV3-2) and TRBJ1-1; TRBD1 agrees at 8 bases. The CDR3: CASSQHGTGAAFF. The CDR3 DNA sequence: TGTGCCAGCAGCCAACATGGGACAGGAGCAGCTTTCTTT.